The clone carrying this T cell receptor beta chain occurred a few times. The data were obtained in a study of T-cell reconstitution after alpha-beta-depleted transplantation in children. The germline gives CDR1 MGHDK, CDR2 SYGVNS. The CDR3 runs 12 residues. V lost 5 bases and J lost 10, with 14 bases in between. Library preparation (for TCRbeta) was performed with unique molecular identifiers. In TCRdb, the PCR reads were re-called with MiXCR into one record per CDR3 protein. The repertoire holds roughly 500,000 distinct CDR3 sequences, roughly 33% seen once, with 2% to 3% in the top ten. The chain joins TRBV25-1 to TRBJ1-1; D uncertain. Sequenced material: PBMCs from the stem cell graft donor, taken from the stem cell graft. This receptor was identified in a human donor who donated a stem cell graft to a child with aplastic anemia. CDR3 in amino acids: CASSLAGSLAFF. The DNA for the CDR3 is TGTGCCAGCAGTTTGGCAGGTTCCTTAGCTTTCTTT.